The subject of this entry is one T cell receptor beta chain. The PCR contained 60 Vbeta and 13 Jbeta primers. The table came from immunoSEQ multiplex PCR; TCRdb's copy has only in-frame clones and leaves some out. The sample has 40,000 or so clones. Germline V lookup: CDR1 KGHSY, CDR2 FQNENV. The germline V and J ends were trimmed by 3 bases and 4 bases, with 12 bases remaining between them. The CDR3 is 14 amino acids. The sample originates from a study of cytomegalovirus exposure and HLA in healthy donors. The TCR originated in a male donor in good health and CMV-seronegative. Sequencing input: PBMCs. The chain recombines TRBV16 with TRBJ2-5; perhaps TRBD2 as D (5 bases). The CDR3: CASSQGLAGETQYF. For the CDR3, the DNA is TGTGCCAGCAGCCAGGGTCTGGCGGGAGAGACCCAGTACTTC.